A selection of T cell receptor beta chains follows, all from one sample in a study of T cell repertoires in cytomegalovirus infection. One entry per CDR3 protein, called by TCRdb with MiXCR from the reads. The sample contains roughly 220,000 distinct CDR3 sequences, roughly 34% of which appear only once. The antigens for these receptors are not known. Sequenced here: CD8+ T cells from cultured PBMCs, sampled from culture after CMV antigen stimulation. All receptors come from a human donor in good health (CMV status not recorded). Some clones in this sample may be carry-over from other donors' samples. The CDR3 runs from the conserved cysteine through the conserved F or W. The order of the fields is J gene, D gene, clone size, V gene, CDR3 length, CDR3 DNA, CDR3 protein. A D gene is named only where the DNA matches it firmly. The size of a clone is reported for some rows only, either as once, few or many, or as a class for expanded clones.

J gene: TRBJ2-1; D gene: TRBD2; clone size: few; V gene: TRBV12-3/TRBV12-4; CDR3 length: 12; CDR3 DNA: TGTGCCAGCAAGCGGGAGGGAAATGAGCAGTTCTTC; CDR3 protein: CASKREGNEQFF
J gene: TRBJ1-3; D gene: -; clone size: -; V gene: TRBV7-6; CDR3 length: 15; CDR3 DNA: TGTGCCAGCAGCCAGGACACCACAGCTGGAAACACCATATATTTT; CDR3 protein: CASSQDTTAGNTIYF
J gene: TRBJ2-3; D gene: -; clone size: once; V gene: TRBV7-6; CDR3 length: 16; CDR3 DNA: TGTGCTAGCAGCTCGGGGATCGGGGGAGGAGCAGATACGCAGTATTTT; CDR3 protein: CASSSGIGGGADTQYF
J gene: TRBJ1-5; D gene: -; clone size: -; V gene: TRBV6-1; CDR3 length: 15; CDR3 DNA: TGTGCCAGCAGTGAATGGGGGGGGAGCAATCAGCCCCAGCATTTT; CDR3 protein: CASSEWGGSNQPQHF
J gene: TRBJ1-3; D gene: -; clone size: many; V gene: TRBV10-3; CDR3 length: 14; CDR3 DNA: TGTGCCTCCGAGGCGGTCAGCTCTGGAAACACCATATATTTT; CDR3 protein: CASEAVSSGNTIYF
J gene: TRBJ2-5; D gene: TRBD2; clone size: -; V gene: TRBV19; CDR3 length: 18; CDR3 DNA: TGTGCCAGTACGATCGGACTAGCGGGGGGACTGTACCAAGAGACCCAGTACTTC; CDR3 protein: CASTIGLAGGLYQETQYF
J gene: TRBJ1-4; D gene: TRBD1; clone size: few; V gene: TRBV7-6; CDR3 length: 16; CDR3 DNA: TGTGCCAGCAGCTCGATGACAGGGGATTCTAATGAAAAACTGTTTTTT; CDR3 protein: CASSSMTGDSNEKLFF
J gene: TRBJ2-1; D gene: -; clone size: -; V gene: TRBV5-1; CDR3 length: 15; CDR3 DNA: TGCGCCAGCAGCCCACGTTGGAGGGCCCACAATGAGCAGTTCTTC; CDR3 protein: CASSPRWRAHNEQFF
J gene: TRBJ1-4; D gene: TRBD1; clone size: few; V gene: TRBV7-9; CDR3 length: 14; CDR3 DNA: TGTGCCAGCAGCATACAGGGGGCTAATGAAAAACTGTTTTTT; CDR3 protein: CASSIQGANEKLFF
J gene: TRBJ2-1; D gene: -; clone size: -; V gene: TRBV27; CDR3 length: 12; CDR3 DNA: TGTGCCAGCAGTTTCTCCGGCTACGTGCAGTTCTTC; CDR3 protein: CASSFSGYVQFF
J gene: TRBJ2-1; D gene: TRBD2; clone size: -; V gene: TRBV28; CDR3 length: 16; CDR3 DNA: TGTGCCAGCAACTTCTTCATAGCGGGTACCTACAATGAGCAGTTCTTC; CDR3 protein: CASNFFIAGTYNEQFF
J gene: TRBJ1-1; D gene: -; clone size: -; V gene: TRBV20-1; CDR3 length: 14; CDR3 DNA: TGCAGTGCCCGCCGACAGGCTCCTAACACTGAAGCTTTCTTT; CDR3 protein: CSARRQAPNTEAFF
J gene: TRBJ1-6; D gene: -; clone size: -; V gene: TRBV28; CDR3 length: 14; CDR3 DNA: TGTGCCAGCAGAGCAGGAGAGGGACCTCGGCCCCTCCACTTT; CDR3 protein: CASRAGEGPRPLHF
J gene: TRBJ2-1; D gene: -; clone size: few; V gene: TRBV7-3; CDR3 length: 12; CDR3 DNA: TGTGCCAGCAGCCCCGGGAGCGATGAGCAGTTCTTC; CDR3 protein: CASSPGSDEQFF
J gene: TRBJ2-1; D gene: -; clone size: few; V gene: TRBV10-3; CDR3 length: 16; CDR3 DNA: TGTGCCATCAGTGAGTTGGCGGAGGGGGTCTACAATGAGCAGTTCTTC; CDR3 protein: CAISELAEGVYNEQFF
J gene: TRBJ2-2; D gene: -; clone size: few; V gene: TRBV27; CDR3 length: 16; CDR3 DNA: TGTGCCAGCAGTTTATGGGGTCTCGCGAACACCGGGGAGCTGTTTTTT; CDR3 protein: CASSLWGLANTGELFF
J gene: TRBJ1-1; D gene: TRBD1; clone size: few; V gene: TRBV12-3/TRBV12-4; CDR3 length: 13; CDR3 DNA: TGTGCCAGCACCGTGACAGGGAGCACTGAAGCTTTCTTT; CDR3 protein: CASTVTGSTEAFF
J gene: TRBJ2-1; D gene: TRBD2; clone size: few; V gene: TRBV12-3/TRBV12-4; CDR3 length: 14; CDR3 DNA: TGTGCCAGCACCTGGGCGGGGGCCTACAATGAGCAGTTCTTC; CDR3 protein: CASTWAGAYNEQFF
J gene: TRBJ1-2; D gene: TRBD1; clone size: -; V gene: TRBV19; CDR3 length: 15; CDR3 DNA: TGTGCCAGTAGTATCCGGTGGGACAGGGACAGTGGCTACACCTTC; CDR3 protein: CASSIRWDRDSGYTF
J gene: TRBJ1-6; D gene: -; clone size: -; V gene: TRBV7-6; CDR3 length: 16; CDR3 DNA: TGTGCCAGCAGTCAACAATCCCCGGGACGGACTTCACCCCTCCACTTT; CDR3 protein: CASSQQSPGRTSPLHF
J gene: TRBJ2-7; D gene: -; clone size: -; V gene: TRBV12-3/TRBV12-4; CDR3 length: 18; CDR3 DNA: TGTGCCAGCAGCCCTGACATCCCTCGAGAAGGGGAAGTTTACGAGCAGTACTTC; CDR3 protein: CASSPDIPREGEVYEQYF